This T cell receptor (beta chain) was obtained from a study of CD8+ T cells in alopecia areata. Trimming stripped 5 bases from V and 10 bases from J, with 24 bases between. This CDR3 comprises 16 residues. From germline, CDR1 is SGHTA and CDR2 FQGTGA. Treatment specified: oral pan-JAK inhibitor, 5-10 mg twice daily. Sequencing templates came from extracted RNA that was reverse transcribed into cDNA. The repertoire was sequenced with immunoSEQ multiplex PCR; TCRdb's copy has only in-frame clones and lacks some. In the table there are about 200,000 clones, under 40% of which are singletons. The clonotype originates from a human donor with alopecia areata. This specimen was CD4+ T cells sorted from blood, taken between weeks 30 and 35, from a patient treated with tofacitinib. The chain employs TRBV7-3 and TRBJ2-1, with D unclear. The CDR3 DNA reads as TGTGCCAGCAGCCCCTCATCCAGCGTCGGAGCTCGGGAGCAGTTCTTC. This gives the protein CASSPSSSVGAREQFF.